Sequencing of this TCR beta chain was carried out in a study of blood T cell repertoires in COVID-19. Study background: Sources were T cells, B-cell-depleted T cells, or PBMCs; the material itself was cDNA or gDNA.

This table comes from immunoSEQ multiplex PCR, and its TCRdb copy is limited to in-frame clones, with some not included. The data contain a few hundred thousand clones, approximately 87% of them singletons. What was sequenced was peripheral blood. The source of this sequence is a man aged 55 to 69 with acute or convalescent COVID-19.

The CDR3 protein is CASSFRGDLNTQYF. As DNA, the CDR3 is TGTGCCAGCAGCTTCCGCGGGGATTTAAATACGCAGTATTTT. The chain employs TRBV5-8 and TRBJ2-3, with a possible D match to TRBD2 (6 bases). The CDR3 totals 14 residues. The ends were cut back, 2 bases at V and 7 bases at J, with 14 bases in the middle. From germline, CDR1 is SGHTS and CDR2 YDEGEE.